Described below is a single TCR beta chain sequence and its context. Its antigen remains unidentified. The CDR3 has 15 amino acids. V gave up 2 bases and J gave up 3 bases, with 11 bases separating them. Germline V lookup: CDR1 MNHEY, CDR2 SVGEGT. This sample is drawn from a study of blood T cells in healthy people across ages. General observations from the study: A greater number of naive CD4+ cells and higher diversity distinguished long-lived donors from aged donors. Naive T cell percentage by flow cytometry tracked strongly with beta diversity. Naive and antigen-experienced cells were not separated, limiting conclusive comparison.

In terms of origin and age, donors were healthy Caucasian individuals from Russia aged 6 to 90. A sample-barcoded 5' primer and a J-beta primer mix were used in a second PCR of roughly 7 to 12 cycles. TCRdb analysed the 5' RACE reads with MiXCR anew, one entry per CDR3 protein. Of just under 750,000 distinct CDR3 sequences in the sample, roughly 20% were seen once. The sequenced sample consisted of blood. The sequence derives from a man aged 70 or older in good health. The chain is built from TRBV6-2 or TRBV6-3 and TRBJ2-1, with D perhaps given as TRBD1 or TRBD2 (5 bases each). DNA of the CDR3: TGTGCCAGCAGTTACGTGGGGGTCAACTACAATGAGCAGTTCTTC. Translation gives CASSYVGVNYNEQFF.